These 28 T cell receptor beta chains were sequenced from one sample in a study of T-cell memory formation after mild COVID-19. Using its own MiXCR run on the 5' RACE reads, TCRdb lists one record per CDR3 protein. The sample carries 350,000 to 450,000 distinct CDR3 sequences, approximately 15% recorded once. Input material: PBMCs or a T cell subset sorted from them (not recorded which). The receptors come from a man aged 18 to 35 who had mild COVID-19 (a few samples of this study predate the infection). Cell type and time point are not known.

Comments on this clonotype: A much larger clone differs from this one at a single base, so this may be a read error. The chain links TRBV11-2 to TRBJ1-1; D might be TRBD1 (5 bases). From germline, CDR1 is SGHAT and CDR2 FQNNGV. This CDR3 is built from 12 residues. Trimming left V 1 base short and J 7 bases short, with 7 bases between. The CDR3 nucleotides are TGTGCCAGCAGCTTAGGGGGGAATGAAGCTTTCTTT. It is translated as CASSLGGNEAFF.

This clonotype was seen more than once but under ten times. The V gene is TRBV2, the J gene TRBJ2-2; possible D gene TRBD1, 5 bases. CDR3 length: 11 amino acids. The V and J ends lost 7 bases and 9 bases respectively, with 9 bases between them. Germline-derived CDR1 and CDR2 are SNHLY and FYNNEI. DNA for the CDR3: TGTGCCAGCACCTTGGACAGGGAGCTGTTTTTT. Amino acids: CASTLDRELFF.

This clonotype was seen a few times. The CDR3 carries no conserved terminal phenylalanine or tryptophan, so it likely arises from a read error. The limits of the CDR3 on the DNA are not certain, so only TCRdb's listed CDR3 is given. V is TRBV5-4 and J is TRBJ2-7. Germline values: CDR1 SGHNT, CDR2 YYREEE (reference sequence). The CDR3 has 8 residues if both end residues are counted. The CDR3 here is CASTLSPL.

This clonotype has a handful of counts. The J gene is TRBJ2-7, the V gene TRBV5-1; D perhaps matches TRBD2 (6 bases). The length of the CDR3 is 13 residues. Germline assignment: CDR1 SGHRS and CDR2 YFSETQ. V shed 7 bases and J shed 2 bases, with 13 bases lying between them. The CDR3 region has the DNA TGCGCCAGCCGGCGGGATAACACCTACGAGCAGTACTTC. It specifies CASRRDNTYEQYF.

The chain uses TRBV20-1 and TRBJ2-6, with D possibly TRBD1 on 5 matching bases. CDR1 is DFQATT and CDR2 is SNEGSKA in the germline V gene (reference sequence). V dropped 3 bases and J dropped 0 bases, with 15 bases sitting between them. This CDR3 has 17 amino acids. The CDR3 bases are TGCAGTGCTAGTCTCGTTTCGCAGGGCTCTGGGGCCAACGTCCTGACTTTC. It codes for CSASLVSQGSGANVLTF.

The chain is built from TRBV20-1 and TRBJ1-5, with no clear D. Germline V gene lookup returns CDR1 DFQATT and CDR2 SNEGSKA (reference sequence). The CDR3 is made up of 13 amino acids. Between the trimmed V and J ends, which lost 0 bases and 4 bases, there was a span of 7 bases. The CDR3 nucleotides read TGCAGTGCTAGAGAAACGGGGAATCAGCCCCAGCATTTT. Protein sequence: CSARETGNQPQHF.

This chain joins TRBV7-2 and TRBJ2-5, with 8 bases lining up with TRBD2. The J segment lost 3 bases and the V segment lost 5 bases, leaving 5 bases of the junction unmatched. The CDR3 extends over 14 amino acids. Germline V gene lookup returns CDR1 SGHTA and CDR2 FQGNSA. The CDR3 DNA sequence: TGTGCCAGCAGCCGAAGCGGGGGCAAAGAGACCCAGTACTTC. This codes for CASSRSGGKETQYF.

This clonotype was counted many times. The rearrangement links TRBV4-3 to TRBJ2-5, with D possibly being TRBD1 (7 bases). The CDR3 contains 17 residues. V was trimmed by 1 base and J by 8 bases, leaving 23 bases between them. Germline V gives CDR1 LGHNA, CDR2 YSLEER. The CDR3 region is CASSQALPAGGSNTQYF. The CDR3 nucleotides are TGCGCCAGCAGCCAAGCCCTCCCCGCAGGGGGGAGTAATACCCAGTACTTC.

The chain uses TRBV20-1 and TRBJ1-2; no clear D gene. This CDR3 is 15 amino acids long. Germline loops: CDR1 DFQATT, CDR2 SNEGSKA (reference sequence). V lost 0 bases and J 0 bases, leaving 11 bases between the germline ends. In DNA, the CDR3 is TGCAGTGCTAGAGACCGACGGAGGACTAACTATGGCTACACCTTC. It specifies CSARDRRRTNYGYTF.

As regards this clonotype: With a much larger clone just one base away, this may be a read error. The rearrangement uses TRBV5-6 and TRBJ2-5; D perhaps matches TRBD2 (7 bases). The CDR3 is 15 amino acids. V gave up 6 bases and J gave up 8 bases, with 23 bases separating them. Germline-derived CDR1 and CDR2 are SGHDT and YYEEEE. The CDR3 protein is CASTPPVGGRDTQYF. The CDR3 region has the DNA TGTGCCAGCACTCCTCCCGTGGGGGGGCGGGATACCCAGTACTTC. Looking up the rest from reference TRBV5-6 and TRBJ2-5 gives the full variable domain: DAGVTQSPTHLIKTRGQQVTLRCSPKSGHDTVSWYQQALGQGPQFIFQYYEEEERQRGNFPDRFSGHQFPNYSSELNVNALLLGDSALYLCASTPPVGGRDTQYFGPGTRLLVL.

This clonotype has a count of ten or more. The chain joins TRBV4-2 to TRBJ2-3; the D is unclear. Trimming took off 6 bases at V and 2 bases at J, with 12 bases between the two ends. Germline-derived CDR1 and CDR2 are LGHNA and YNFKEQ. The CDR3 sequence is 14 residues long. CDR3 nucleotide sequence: TGTGCCAGCAGGCCCGCTGTGGCCACAGATACGCAGTATTTT. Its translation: CASRPAVATDTQYF.

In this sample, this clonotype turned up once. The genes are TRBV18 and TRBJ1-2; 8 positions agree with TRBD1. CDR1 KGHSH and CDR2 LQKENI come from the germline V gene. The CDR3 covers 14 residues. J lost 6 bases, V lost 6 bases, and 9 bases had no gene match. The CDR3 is CASSPDRELHGYTF. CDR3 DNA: TGTGCCAGCTCCCCGGACAGGGAATTGCATGGCTACACCTTC.

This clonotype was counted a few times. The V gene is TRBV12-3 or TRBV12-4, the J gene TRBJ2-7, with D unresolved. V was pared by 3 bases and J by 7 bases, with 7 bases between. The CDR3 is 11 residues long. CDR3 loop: CASSLGFEQYF. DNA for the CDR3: TGTGCCAGCAGTTTGGGTTTTGAGCAGTACTTC.

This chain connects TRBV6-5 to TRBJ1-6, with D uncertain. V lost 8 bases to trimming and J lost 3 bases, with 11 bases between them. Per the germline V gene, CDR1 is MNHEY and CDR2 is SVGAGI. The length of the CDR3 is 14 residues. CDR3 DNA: TGTGCCAGCGGTACTAAGGACTATAATTCACCCCTCCACTTT. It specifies CASGTKDYNSPLHF.

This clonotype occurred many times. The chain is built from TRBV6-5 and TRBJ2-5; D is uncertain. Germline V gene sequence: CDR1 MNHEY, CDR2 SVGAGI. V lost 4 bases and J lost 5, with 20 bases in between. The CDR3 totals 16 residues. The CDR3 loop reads CASSSRTGIGSETQYF. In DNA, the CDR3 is TGTGCCAGCAGTTCCCGGACGGGCATCGGCTCGGAGACCCAGTACTTC.

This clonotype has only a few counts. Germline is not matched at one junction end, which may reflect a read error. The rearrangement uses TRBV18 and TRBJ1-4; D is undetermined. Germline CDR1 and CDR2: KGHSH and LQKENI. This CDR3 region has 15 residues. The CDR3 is CASSPPDATNEKLFF. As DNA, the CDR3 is TGTGCCAGCTCCCCACCAGATGCAACTAATGAAAAACTGTTTTTT. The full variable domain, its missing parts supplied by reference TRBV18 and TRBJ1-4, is NAGVMQNPRHLVRRRGQEARLRCSPMKGHSHVYWYRQLPEEGLKFMVYLQKENIIDESGMPKERFSAEFPKEGPSILRIQQVVRGDSAAYFCASSPPDATNEKLFFGSGTQLSVL.

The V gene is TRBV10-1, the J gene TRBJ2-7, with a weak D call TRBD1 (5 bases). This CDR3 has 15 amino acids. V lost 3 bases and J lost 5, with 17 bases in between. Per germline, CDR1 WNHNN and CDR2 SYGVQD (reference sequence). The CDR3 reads CASSEIEAGLHEQYF. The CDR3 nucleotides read TGCGCCAGCAGTGAAATAGAGGCAGGGCTCCACGAGCAGTACTTC.

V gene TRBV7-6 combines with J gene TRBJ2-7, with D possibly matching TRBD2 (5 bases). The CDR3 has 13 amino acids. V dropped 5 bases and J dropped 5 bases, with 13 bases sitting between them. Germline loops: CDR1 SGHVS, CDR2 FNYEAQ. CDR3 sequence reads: CASSLEGRHEQYF. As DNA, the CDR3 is TGTGCCAGCAGCCTAGAGGGTCGCCACGAGCAGTACTTC.

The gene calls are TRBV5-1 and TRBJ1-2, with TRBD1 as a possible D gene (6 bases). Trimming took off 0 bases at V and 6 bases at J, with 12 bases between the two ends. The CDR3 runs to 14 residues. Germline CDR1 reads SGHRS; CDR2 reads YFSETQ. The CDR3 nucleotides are TGCGCCAGCAGCTTGGTGCAGGGGCCGGATGGCTACACCTTC. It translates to CASSLVQGPDGYTF.

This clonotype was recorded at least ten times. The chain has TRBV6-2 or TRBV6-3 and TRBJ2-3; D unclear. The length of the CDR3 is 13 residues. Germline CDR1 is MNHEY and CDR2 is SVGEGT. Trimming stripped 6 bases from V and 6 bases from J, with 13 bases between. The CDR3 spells CASRDWSLDTQYF. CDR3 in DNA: TGTGCCAGCAGGGATTGGAGTTTGGATACGCAGTATTTT.

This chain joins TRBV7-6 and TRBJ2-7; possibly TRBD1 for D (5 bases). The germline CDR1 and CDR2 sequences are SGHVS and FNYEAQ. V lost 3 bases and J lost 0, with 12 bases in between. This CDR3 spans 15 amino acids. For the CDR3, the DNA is TGTGCCAGCAGCTTTAGGACATCAAGCTCCTACGAGCAGTACTTC. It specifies CASSFRTSSSYEQYF.

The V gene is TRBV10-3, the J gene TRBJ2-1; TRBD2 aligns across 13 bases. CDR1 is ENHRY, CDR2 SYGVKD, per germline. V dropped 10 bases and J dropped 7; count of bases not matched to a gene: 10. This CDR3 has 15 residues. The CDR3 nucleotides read TGTGCCAGCAGACTAGCGGGGGGCTCTGAGAATGAGCAGTTCTTC. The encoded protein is CASRLAGGSENEQFF.

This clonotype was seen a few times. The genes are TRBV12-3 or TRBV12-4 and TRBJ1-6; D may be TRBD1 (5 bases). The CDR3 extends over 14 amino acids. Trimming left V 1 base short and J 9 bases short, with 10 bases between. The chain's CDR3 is CASSLGQPVSPLHF. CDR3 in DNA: TGTGCCAGCAGTTTAGGACAGCCTGTTTCACCCCTCCACTTT.

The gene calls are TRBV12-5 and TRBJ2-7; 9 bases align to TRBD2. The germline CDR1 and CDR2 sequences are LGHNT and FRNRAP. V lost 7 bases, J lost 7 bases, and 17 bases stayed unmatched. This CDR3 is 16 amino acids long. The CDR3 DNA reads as TGTGCTAGTGTCCCCTCGGGGAGCGGGGGGTACCGGGAGCAGTACTTC. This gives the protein CASVPSGSGGYREQYF.

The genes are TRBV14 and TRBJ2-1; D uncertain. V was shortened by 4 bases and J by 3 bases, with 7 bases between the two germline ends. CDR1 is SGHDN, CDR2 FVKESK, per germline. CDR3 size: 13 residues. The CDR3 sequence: CASSPLDYNEQFF. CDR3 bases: TGTGCCAGCAGCCCTCTAGACTACAATGAGCAGTTCTTC. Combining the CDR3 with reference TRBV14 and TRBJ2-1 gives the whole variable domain EAGVTQFPSHSVIEKGQTVTLRCDPISGHDNLYWYRRVMGKEIKFLLHFVKESKQDESGMPNNRFLAERTGGTYSTLKVQPAELEDSGVYFCASSPLDYNEQFFGPGTRLTVL.

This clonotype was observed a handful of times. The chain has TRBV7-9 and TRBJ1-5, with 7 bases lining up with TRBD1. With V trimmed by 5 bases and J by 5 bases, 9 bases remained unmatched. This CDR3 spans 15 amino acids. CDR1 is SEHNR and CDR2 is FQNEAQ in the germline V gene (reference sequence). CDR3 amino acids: CASSPGGQVDQPQHF. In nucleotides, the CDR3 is TGTGCCAGCAGCCCGGGAGGACAGGTAGATCAGCCCCAGCATTTT.

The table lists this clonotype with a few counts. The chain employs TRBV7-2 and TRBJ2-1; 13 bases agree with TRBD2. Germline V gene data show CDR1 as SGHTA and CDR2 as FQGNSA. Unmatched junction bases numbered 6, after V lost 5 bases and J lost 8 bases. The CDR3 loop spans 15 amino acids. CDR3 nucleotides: TGTGCCAGCAGCCAACGACTAGCGGGGGGTTATGAGCAGTTCTTC. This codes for CASSQRLAGGYEQFF.

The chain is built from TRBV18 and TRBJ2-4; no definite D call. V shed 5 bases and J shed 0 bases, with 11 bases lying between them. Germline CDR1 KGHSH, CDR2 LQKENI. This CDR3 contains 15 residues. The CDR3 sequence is CASSSRTGAKNIQYF. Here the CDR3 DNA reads TGTGCCAGCTCATCGCGTACGGGAGCCAAAAACATTCAGTACTTC.